These T cell receptor beta chains were read from a single sample in a study of blood T cell repertoires in COVID-19. Profiling relied on immunoSEQ multiplex PCR, and the TCRdb table lists in-frame clones only, not all of them. The sample has some 250,000 clones, around 86% seen once. Material for sequencing was PBMCs or T cells enriched from blood (not recorded which). These TCRs come from a middle-aged woman with acute COVID-19. CDR3s include the opening cysteine and the closing phenylalanine or tryptophan. Each record gives: J gene, V gene, D gene, clone size, CDR3 protein, CDR3 DNA. D genes are given only for firm matches. Size values are once, few and many counts, or a class for expanded clones, and some rows have none.

TRBJ2-5,TRBV5-1,-,few,CASSSGDSTQETQYF,TGCGCCAGCAGCTCGGGGGACAGTACACAAGAGACCCAGTACTTC
TRBJ2-5,TRBV14,TRBD1,-,CASSQPGTGFYETQYF,TGTGCCAGCAGCCAACCCGGGACAGGGTTTTATGAGACCCAGTACTTC
TRBJ2-2,TRBV25-1,-,many,CASTLSPAGELFF,TGTGCCAGCACTCTCTCCCCGGCCGGGGAGCTGTTTTTT
TRBJ2-2,TRBV24-1,TRBD1,-,CATSDSRTGRDGELFF,TGTGCCACCAGTGACTCTAGGACAGGGCGGGACGGGGAGCTGTTTTTT
TRBJ2-1,TRBV9,-,-,CASSVGGGSSYNEQFF,TGTGCCAGCAGCGTAGGTGGTGGGAGCTCCTACAATGAGCAGTTCTTC
TRBJ2-3,TRBV7-9,TRBD2,-,CASSVTAGGEYF,TGTGCCAGCAGCGTAACAGCGGGAGGGGAGTATTTT
TRBJ2-1,TRBV19,-,-,CAVCKGLFPAESSYNEQFF,TGTGCCGTGTGTAAGGGACTCTTCCCGGCGGAGAGCTCCTACAATGAGCAGTTCTTC
TRBJ1-2,TRBV12-3/TRBV12-4,-,-,CASSLGGRQGYTF,TGTGCCAGCAGTTTGGGGGGGCGACAGGGCTACACCTTC
TRBJ2-3,TRBV7-6,TRBD2,once,CASSAGLDTDTQYF,TGTGCCAGCAGCGCGGGACTAGACACAGATACGCAGTATTTT
TRBJ2-1,TRBV11-2,TRBD2,-,CASSLGQGSGRKFF,TGTGCCAGCAGCTTAGGTCAAGGGAGCGGGAGGAAGTTCTTC
TRBJ1-4,TRBV2,-,-,CASTPDWVGEKLFF,TGTGCCAGCACGCCAGACTGGGTTGGTGAAAAACTGTTTTTT
TRBJ2-2,TRBV11-3,TRBD1,-,CASSQGVWTGELFF,TGTGCCAGCAGCCAGGGGGTGTGGACCGGGGAGCTGTTTTTT
TRBJ2-1,TRBV9,TRBD2,-,CASSASGSWLNNEQFF,TGTGCCAGCAGCGCCAGCGGGAGTTGGCTGAACAATGAGCAGTTCTTC
TRBJ2-5,TRBV6-5,TRBD1,-,CASSRDRETQYF,TGTGCCAGCAGTCGGGACAGAGAGACCCAGTACTTC
TRBJ1-6,TRBV7-2,TRBD1,few,CASSLGTGYSPLHF,TGTGCCAGCAGCTTGGGGACAGGGTATTCACCCCTCCACTTT
TRBJ2-7,TRBV5-1,TRBD2,-,CASSLQPTSGTSYEQYF,TGCGCCAGCAGCTTACAGCCAACTAGCGGGACCTCCTACGAGCAGTACTTC
TRBJ1-3,TRBV9,-,-,CASSPSGGSGNTIYF,TGTGCCAGCAGCCCAAGCGGTGGCTCTGGAAACACCATATATTTT
TRBJ1-6,TRBV3-1/TRBV3-2,-,once,CASSQASGNGSPLHF,TGTGCCAGCAGCCAAGCGTCGGGTAACGGTTCACCCCTCCACTTT
TRBJ2-5,TRBV2,TRBD1,few,CASDRDQETQYF,TGTGCCAGCGACAGGGACCAAGAGACCCAGTACTTC
TRBJ2-3,TRBV5-1,TRBD1,many,CASSFTGTGGTDTQYF,TGCGCCAGCAGTTTTACCGGGACAGGGGGCACAGATACGCAGTATTTT
TRBJ2-1,TRBV13,-,-,CASSYGRANEQFF,TGTGCCAGCAGCTACGGGCGGGCCAATGAGCAGTTCTTC
TRBJ2-3,TRBV19,TRBD2,-,CASSKTGTSGTRADTQYF,TGTGCCAGTAGTAAAACCGGGACTAGCGGGACTCGGGCAGATACGCAGTATTTT
TRBJ1-4,TRBV4-1,-,-,CASRGGRATNEKLFF,TGCGCCAGCCGAGGGGGTAGAGCAACTAATGAAAAACTGTTTTTT
TRBJ1-3,TRBV4-2,-,-,CASSQDRQPSGNTIYF,TGTGCCAGCAGCCAGGATAGACAGCCCTCTGGAAACACCATATATTTT
TRBJ1-5,TRBV6-1,-,-,CASSAHRIGGSNQPQHF,TGTGCCAGCAGTGCCCACAGGATCGGGGGGAGCAATCAGCCCCAGCATTTT
TRBJ2-1,TRBV7-2,-,-,CASSLGPGAYNEQFF,TGTGCCAGCAGCTTAGGTCCAGGGGCCTACAATGAGCAGTTCTTC
TRBJ1-5,TRBV19,-,-,CASSIQGFGQPQHF,TGTGCCAGTAGTATTCAGGGGTTCGGTCAGCCCCAGCATTTT
TRBJ2-1,TRBV24-1,TRBD2,-,CATSDPRAGGPDEQFF,TGTGCCACCAGTGATCCACGAGCGGGAGGGCCCGATGAGCAGTTCTTC
TRBJ2-1,TRBV24-1,-,-,CATSGPANNEQFF,TGTGCCACCAGTGGGCCCGCAAATAATGAGCAGTTCTTC
TRBJ2-1,TRBV6-1,-,-,CASSEGRGHLGDEQFF,TGTGCCAGCAGTGAAGGCCGGGGACACCTAGGCGATGAGCAGTTCTTC
TRBJ1-1,TRBV5-4,TRBD1,once,CASSSPRQGWDTEAFF,TGTGCCAGCAGCTCACCCCGACAGGGCTGGGACACTGAAGCTTTCTTT
TRBJ2-7,TRBV5-8,-,-,CASSLEQENYEQYF,TGTGCCAGCAGCTTGGAACAGGAAAACTACGAGCAGTACTTC